A single sample gave rise to the 9 T cell receptor beta chains below, sequenced in a study of technical replicates of blood from a few donors. Here immunoSEQ multiplex PCR was the method, and the copy in TCRdb shows in-frame clones only, minus some. The profile shows around 98,000 clones, almost 96% of them singletons. The source material was T cells isolated from PBMCs. The receptors stem from a human donor in good health.

The chain employs TRBV19 and TRBJ2-1; a weak D match, TRBD1 (6 bases). This CDR3 is built from 13 residues. Trimming left V 6 bases short and J 7 bases short, with 13 bases between. Germline V lookup: CDR1 LNHDA, CDR2 SQIVND (reference sequence). CDR3 nucleotides: TGTGCCAGTAGACTAGGGGGTGGGAATGAGCAGTTCTTC. Residues: CASRLGGGNEQFF.

The rearrangement uses TRBV6-5 and TRBJ2-7, with 8 bases matching TRBD1. CDR3 length: 14 residues. The germline V gene encodes CDR1 MNHEY and CDR2 SVGAGI. The junction had 6 bases not matched to a gene; V was cut back by 1 base and J by 7 bases. Here the CDR3 reads CASSYWQGAGEQYF. As DNA, the CDR3 is TGTGCCAGCAGTTACTGGCAGGGGGCGGGGGAGCAGTACTTC.

CDR3 region: CASSSLSLGGEAFF. DNA of the CDR3: TGTGCCAGCTCATCACTATCTCTGGGAGGTGAAGCTTTCTTT. This chain links TRBV18 with TRBJ1-1, with D hard to call. From germline, CDR1 is KGHSH and CDR2 LQKENI. The CDR3 extends over 14 amino acids. Trimming shortened V by 5 bases and J by 7 bases, and 17 bases separated the two germline ends.

This clone is a singleton in its sample. The genes are TRBV5-1 and TRBJ2-2, with 8 bases aligning to TRBD1. Germline CDR1 is SGHRS and CDR2 is YFSETQ. The length of the CDR3 is 13 residues. V lost 7 bases to trimming and J lost 8 bases; unmatched junction nucleotides: 7. CDR3 DNA: TGCGCCAGCGCTGACAGGGGAGATGGGGAGCTGTTTTTT. It encodes CASADRGDGELFF.

This rearrangement joins TRBV19 to TRBJ2-1; 14 nucleotides align to TRBD2. The length of the CDR3 is 17 residues. After removal of 5 bases from V and 6 bases from J, the junction contained 9 bases not matched to a gene. The germline CDR1 and CDR2 sequences are LNHDA and SQIVND (reference sequence). CDR3 residues: CASSPSTGLAGVNEQFF. DNA for the CDR3: TGTGCCAGTAGTCCATCCACGGGACTAGCGGGGGTCAATGAGCAGTTCTTC.

The chain recombines TRBV30 with TRBJ2-2; D is possibly TRBD1 (7 bases). V lost 7 bases to trimming and J lost 7 bases, with 25 bases between them. CDR1 is GTSNPN and CDR2 is SVGIG in the germline V gene (reference sequence). The CDR3 is 16 residues long. DNA for the CDR3: TGTGCCTCTTCCCAGGGGGGCCAGGGTGCGATCGGGGAGCTGTTTTTT. Translated, it gives CASSQGGQGAIGELFF.

This CDR3 is CASSELRTGRNTIYF. In DNA form, the CDR3 reads TGTGCCAGCTCAGAACTCCGGACAGGGAGAAACACCATATATTTT. The chain couples TRBV18 to TRBJ1-3, with TRBD1 matching over 8 bases. Germline V gene lookup returns CDR1 KGHSH and CDR2 LQKENI. The junction had 8 bases not matched to a gene; V was cut back by 5 bases and J by 5 bases. The length of the CDR3 is 15 residues.

This clone has just one count. The V call is TRBV6-1, the J call TRBJ1-5; D perhaps matches TRBD1 (5 bases). This CDR3 region has 16 residues. Deletions cut 2 bases from V and 0 bases from J, with 11 bases between. Germline V gene sequence: CDR1 MNHNS, CDR2 SASEGT. CDR3 sequence (DNA): TGTGCCAGCAGTGAAATGGGGCAGTTTAGCAATCAGCCCCAGCATTTT. This gives the protein CASSEMGQFSNQPQHF.

This clone came up once. V usage is TRBV7-3 and J usage is TRBJ2-7; the D gene is possibly TRBD2 (6 bases). The germline V and J ends were trimmed by 2 bases and 4 bases, with 15 bases remaining between them. CDR3 size: 15 residues. Germline CDR1 SGHTA, CDR2 FQGTGA. The CDR3 coding sequence is TGTGCCAGCAGCTTATACGGGGGTTCCCTTTACGAGCAGTACTTC. It codes for CASSLYGGSLYEQYF.